This TCR beta chain was identified during a study of Tregs in tolerant kidney transplant recipients. Using immunoSEQ multiplex PCR, the repertoire was profiled, and TCRdb retains in-frame clones only, with some absent. The sample includes some 4,000 clones, approximately 83% of them seen just once. Study-level points and caveats: For some patients, primers changed over time, blocking nucleotide-level comparison. Validation in larger populations is needed because few patients were studied.

On this clone: Its specificity is unknown.

This clonotype originated in a human donor who received a combined kidney and bone marrow transplant. This material consisted of Tregs from blood, taken before the transplant.

The CDR3, as DNA: TGTGCCAGCAGTGAGAGACTAGCGGGAGGGTTCCAGTACTTC. It specifies CASSERLAGGFQYF. The chain joins TRBV2 to TRBJ2-5; 14 nucleotides align to TRBD2. This CDR3 has 14 residues. The germline V gene has CDR1 SNHLY and CDR2 FYNNEI. Trimming at V came to 3 bases and at J to 10 bases, leaving 4 bases not matched to a gene.